This TCR beta chain originates from a study of blood T cell repertoires in COVID-19. Overall study: Whether acute or convalescent, the COVID-19 samples came from the United States, Italy and Spain. From T cells, B-cell-depleted T cells, or PBMCs came the material, which was cDNA or gDNA.

As handled by the study authors: Estimation of nucleated cell counts relied on the amplification of reference gene primers. Profiled with immunoSEQ multiplex PCR; TCRdb holds only in-frame clones, not every one. Clonal size and the V and J genes are those of that table, whereas D and trimming came from the DNA. The data contain approximately 170,000 clones, over 75% of them singletons. Input material: peripheral blood. The sequence was collected from a woman aged 50 to 65 with acute or convalescent COVID-19.

In nucleotides, the CDR3 is TGTGCCAGCAGCTTAGTAAACACAGGGTTGGGTGAGCAGTACTTC. Encoded protein: CASSLVNTGLGEQYF. The gene calls are TRBV7-2 and TRBJ2-7; possible D gene TRBD1, 6 bases. Trimming stripped 1 base from V and 7 bases from J, with 17 bases between. The CDR3 contains 15 residues. The germline CDR1 and CDR2 sequences are SGHTA and FQGNSA. The complete variable domain, with remaining parts taken from reference TRBV7-2 and TRBJ2-7, reads GAGVSQSPSNKVTEKGKDVELRCDPISGHTALYWYRQSLGQGLEFLIYFQGNSAPDKSGLPSDRFSAERTGGSVSTLTIQRTQQEDSAVYLCASSLVNTGLGEQYFGPGTRLTVT.